Here is one TCR beta chain with its context. The sample originates from a study of blood T cell repertoires in COVID-19. Whole-study context: COVID-19 samples from acute and convalescent phases originated in the United States, Italy and Spain. The cDNA or gDNA used as material had been derived from T cells, B-cell-depleted T cells, or PBMCs.

The assay was immunoSEQ multiplex PCR, and TCRdb's table has in-frame clones only and misses some. The sample lists tens of thousands of clones, around 80% occurring once. Trimming took 3 bases from V and 1 from J, leaving 4 bases between them. Germline lookup yields CDR1 SGHDN and CDR2 FVKESK. This CDR3 has 12 amino acids. Source material: peripheral blood. V is TRBV14 and J is TRBJ2-7; D uncertain. The receptor's source is a man aged 60 to 69 with active or convalescent COVID-19. Written as DNA, the CDR3 is TGTGCCAGCAGCCAGGAGTCCTACGAGCAGTACTTC. It codes for CASSQESYEQYF.